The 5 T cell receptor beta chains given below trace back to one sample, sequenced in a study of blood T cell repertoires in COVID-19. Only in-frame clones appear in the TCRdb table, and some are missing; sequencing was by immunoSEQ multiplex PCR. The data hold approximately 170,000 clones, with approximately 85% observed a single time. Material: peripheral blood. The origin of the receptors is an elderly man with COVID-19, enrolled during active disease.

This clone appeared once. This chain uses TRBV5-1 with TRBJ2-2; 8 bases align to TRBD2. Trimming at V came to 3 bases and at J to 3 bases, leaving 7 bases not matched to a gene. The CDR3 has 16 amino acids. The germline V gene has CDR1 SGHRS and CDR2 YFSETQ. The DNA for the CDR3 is TGCGCCAGCAGCTCCGGGGGGGGGCGCGACACCGGGGAGCTGTTTTTT. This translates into CASSSGGGRDTGELFF.

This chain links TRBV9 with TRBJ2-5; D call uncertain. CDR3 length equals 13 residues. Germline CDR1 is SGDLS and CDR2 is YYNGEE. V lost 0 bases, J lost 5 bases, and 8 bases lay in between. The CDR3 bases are TGTGCCAGCAGCGTAGTATTGTGTGAGACCCAGTACTTC. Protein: CASSVVLCETQYF.

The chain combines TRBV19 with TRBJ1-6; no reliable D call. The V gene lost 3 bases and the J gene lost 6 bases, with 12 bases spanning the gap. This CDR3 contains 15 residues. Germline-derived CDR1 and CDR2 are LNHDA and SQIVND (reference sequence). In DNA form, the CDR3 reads TGTGCCAGTAGTATCTTGAAGGGAGGTAATTCACCCCTCCACTTT. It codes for CASSILKGGNSPLHF. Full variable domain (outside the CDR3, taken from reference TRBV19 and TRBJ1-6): DGGITQSPKYLFRKEGQNVTLSCEQNLNHDAMYWYRQDPGQGLRLIYYSQIVNDFQKGDIAEGYSVSREKKESFPLTVTSAQKNPTAFYLCASSILKGGNSPLHFGNGTRLTVT.

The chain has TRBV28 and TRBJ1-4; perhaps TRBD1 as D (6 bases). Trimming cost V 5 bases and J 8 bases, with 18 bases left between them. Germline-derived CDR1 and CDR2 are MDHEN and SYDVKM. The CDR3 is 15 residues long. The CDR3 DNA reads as TGTGCCAGCAGTCCTGGACAGATAGTCGGGGAAAAACTGTTTTTT. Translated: CASSPGQIVGEKLFF.

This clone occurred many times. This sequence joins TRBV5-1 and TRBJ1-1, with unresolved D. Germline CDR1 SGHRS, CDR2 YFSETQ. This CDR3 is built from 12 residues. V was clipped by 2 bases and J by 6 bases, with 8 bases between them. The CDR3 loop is CASSLNMAEAFF. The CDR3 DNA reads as TGCGCCAGCAGCTTAAACATGGCTGAAGCTTTCTTT.